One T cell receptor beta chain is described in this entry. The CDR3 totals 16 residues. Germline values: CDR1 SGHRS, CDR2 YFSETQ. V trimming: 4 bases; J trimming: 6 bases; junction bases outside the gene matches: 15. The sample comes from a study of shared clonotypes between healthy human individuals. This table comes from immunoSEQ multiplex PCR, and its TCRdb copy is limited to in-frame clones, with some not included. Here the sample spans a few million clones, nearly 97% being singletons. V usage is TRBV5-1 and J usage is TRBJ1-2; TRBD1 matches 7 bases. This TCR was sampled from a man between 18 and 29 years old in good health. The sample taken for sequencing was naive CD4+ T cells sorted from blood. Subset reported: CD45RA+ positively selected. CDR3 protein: CASSLSSGTDVDGYTF. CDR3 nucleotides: TGCGCCAGCAGCCTTAGCTCCGGGACAGACGTAGATGGCTACACCTTC.